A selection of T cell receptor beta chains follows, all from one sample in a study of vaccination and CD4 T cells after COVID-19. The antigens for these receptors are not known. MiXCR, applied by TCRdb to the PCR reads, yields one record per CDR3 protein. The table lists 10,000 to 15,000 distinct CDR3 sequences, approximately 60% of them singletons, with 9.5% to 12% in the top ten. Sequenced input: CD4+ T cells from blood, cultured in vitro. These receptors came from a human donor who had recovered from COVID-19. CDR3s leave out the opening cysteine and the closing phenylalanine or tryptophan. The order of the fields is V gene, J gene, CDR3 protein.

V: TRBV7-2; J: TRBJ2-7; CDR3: ASSLTGYEQY
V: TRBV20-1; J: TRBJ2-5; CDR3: SARDRKETQY
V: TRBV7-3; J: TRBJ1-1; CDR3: ASSSQPQSTEAF
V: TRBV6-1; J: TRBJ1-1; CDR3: ASRANGDSVTEAF
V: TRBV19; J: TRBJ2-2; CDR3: ASGQVYTGELF
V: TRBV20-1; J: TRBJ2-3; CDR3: SARELADTQY
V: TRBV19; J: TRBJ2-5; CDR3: ASTRGGGRKETQY
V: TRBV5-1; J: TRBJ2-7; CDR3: ASSLLGPRGEQY
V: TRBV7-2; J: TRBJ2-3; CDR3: ASSLVGGISDTQY
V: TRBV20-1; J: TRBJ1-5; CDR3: SAHWDSLNQPQH
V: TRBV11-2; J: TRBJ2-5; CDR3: ASSFTQRQETQY
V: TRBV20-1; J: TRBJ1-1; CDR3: SASEQGAGSTEAF
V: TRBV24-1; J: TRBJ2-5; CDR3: ATSDSAIETRY
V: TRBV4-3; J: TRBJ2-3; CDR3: ASSQDGGAPDTQY
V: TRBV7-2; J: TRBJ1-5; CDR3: ASSAGETQPQH
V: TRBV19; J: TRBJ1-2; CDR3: ASSTNNYGYT
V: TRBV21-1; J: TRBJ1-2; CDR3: ASSKWPARTGGFNYGYT